The 2 T cell receptor delta chains below all came from one sample that was sequenced in a study of gamma-delta T cells after stem cell transplantation listed by TCRdb under 2016. The library was built by means of RT-PCR. The sample was run on an Illumina MiSeq. Clones were re-identified by TCRdb from the public reads with CATT, and rows with the same DNA were merged. The sample table holds about 2,300 delta-chain clones, of which around 6% were seen once. The ten largest make up about a quarter of the sample. Sequencing was carried out using gamma-delta T cells. Receptors originate from a human donor. It is not recorded whose cells these are; they may come from a transplant donor.

This clone is classed as medium-sized. V and J are TRDV2 and TRDJ1; 8 bases align to TRDD3. Germline trimming cut 0 bases from V and 0 bases from J; bases unmatched to any gene: 14. The CDR3 runs to 19 residues. Germline CDR1 and CDR2: GEAIGNYY and EKD. The DNA for the CDR3 is TGTGCCTGTGACACCGTGGCATTTACTGGGGGCCCTTACACCGATAAACTCATCTTT. Translating gives CACDTVAFTGGPYTDKLIF.

With regard to this clone: This DNA translates differently at residue 8 from the TCRdb protein, which is that of a much larger clone; a read error is likely, and the protein shown is the DNA's own translation. The gene calls are TRDV2 and TRDJ1; TRDD3 agrees at 9 bases. V shed 1 base and J 1 base; nucleotides not matched to a gene: 18. The CDR3 is 20 residues long. Germline CDR1 reads GEAIGNYY; CDR2 reads EKD. Written as DNA, the CDR3 is TGTGCCTGTGACACGTTACATACCCCTGTACTGGGGGACTCCACCGATAAACTCATCTTT. Its translation: CACDTLHTPVLGDSTDKLIF.